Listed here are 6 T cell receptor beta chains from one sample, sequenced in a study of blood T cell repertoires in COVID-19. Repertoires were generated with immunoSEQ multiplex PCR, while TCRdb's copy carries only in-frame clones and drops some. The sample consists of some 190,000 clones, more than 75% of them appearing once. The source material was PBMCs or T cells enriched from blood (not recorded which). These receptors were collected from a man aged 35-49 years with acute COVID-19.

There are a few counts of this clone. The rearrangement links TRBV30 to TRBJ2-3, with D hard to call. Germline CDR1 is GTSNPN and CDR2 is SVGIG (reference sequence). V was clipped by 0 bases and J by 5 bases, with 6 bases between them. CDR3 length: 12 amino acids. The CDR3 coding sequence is TGTGCCTGGAGTGTATACGGAGATACGCAGTATTTT. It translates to CAWSVYGDTQYF.

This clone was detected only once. The CDR3 loop reads CASSLQGNDQPQHF. As DNA, the CDR3 is TGTGCCAGCAGCTTGCAGGGGAACGATCAGCCCCAGCATTTT. The chain joins TRBV5-6 to TRBJ1-5; a weak D match, TRBD1 (6 bases). With 1 base removed from V and 5 bases from J, the gap between germline ends came to 10 bases. Germline V lookup: CDR1 SGHDT, CDR2 YYEEEE. This CDR3 has 14 amino acids.

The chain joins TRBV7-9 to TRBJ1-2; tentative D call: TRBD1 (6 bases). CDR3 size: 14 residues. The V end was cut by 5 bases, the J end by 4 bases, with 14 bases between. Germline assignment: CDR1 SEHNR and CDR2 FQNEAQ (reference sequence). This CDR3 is CASSRGAGSYGYTF. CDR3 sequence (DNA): TGTGCCAGCAGCCGGGGGGCAGGATCCTATGGCTACACCTTC.

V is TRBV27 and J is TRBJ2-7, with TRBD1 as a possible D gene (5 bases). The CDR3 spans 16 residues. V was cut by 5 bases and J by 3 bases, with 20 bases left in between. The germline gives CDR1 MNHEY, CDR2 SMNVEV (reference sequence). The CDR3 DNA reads TGTGCCAGCAGTGGTATGGTTAGGGGCTCTGGCTACGAGCAGTACTTC. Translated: CASSGMVRGSGYEQYF.

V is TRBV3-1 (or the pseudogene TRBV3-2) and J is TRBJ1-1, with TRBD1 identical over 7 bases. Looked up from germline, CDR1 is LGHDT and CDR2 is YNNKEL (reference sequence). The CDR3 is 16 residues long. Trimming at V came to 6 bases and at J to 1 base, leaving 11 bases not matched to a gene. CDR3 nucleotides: TGTGCCAGCAGTCGGTCTCAGGGGGTTGGGAACACTGAAGCTTTCTTT. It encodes CASSRSQGVGNTEAFF.

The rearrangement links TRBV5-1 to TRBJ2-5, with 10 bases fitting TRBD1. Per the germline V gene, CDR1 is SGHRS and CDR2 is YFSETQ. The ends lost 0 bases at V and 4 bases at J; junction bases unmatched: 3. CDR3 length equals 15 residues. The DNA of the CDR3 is TGCGCCAGCAGCTTGGGGGACAGGGGAGGAGAGACCCAGTACTTC. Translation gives CASSLGDRGGETQYF.